The rows below give T cell receptor beta chains drawn from one sample of a study of T-cell memory formation after mild COVID-19. TCRdb processed the 5' RACE reads anew with MiXCR; each CDR3 protein has one entry. The sample includes about 130,000 distinct CDR3 sequences, 5% to 6.5% of them seen just once. Sequencing used PBMCs or a T cell subset sorted from them (not recorded which). The receptors come from an adult woman who had mild COVID-19 (a few samples of this study predate the infection). Cell type and time point are not known. The CDR3 runs from the conserved cysteine through the conserved F or W.

cdr3_aa cdr3_length v_call
CASSRRVGEENEKLFF 16 TRBV4-3
CASHPPGRAYNEQFF 15 TRBV28
CAISESGLADTNEQFF 16 TRBV10-3
CASSLFVGGNTGELFF 16 TRBV7-3
CASGRGMGRYEQYF 14 TRBV5-1
CASSPTTSSTDTQYF 15 TRBV18
CASSSSGQGAETQYF 15 TRBV28
CASSKGQDYEQYF 13 TRBV5-1
CASSLGASDEQYF 13 TRBV7-2
CASSLDPRGDPIDTQYF 17 TRBV5-1
CASSLVGAGRSGNTIYF 17 TRBV7-2